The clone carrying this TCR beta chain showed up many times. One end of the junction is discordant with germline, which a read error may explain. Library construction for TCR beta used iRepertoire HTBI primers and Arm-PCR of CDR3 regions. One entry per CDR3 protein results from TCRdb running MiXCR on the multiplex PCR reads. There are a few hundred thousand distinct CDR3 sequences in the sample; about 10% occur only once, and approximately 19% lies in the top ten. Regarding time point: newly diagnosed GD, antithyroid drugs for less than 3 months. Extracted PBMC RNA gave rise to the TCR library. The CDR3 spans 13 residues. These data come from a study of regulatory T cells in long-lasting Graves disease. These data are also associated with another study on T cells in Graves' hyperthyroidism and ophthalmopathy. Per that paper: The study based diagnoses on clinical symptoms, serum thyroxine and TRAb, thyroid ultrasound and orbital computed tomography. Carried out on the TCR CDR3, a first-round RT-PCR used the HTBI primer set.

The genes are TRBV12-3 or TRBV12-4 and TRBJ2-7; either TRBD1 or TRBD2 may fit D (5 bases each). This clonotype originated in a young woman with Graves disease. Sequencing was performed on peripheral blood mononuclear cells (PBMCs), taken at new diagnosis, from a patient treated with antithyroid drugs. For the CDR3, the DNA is TGTGCCAGCAGAGGGGCAGGGACCTACGAGCGGTACTTC. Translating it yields CASRGAGTYERYF.